This T cell receptor beta chain stems from a study of T cell changes during pregnancy in multiple sclerosis. The CDR3 runs to 15 residues. Germline V lookup: CDR1 SGHDN, CDR2 FVKESK. Trimming cost V 4 bases and J 5 bases, with 14 bases left between them. Sequencing used immunoSEQ multiplex PCR; TCRdb keeps in-frame clones, though not all of them. Of over 40,000 clones listed, more than 75% are singletons. The sequencing here drew on CD8+ T cells from peripheral blood mononuclear cells, taken after pregnancy. This chain connects TRBV14 to TRBJ2-2; tentatively, D is TRBD2 (7 bases). The TCR comes from a female donor in good health, enrolled as a control in a pregnancy study. The CDR3 coding sequence is TGTGCCAGCAGCCCTAGGGGGGGAGCAACCGGGGAGCTGTTTTTT. It yields the protein CASSPRGGATGELFF.